Listed below are T cell receptor beta chains from one sample, sequenced in a study of blood T cell repertoires in COVID-19. The method was immunoSEQ multiplex PCR; TCRdb's version includes in-frame clones alone and lacks a portion of them. Here the sample spans some 300,000 clones, roughly 88% being singletons. Sequencing was done on a sample of PBMCs or T cells enriched from blood (not recorded which). All receptors come from a woman aged 25 to 45 who had recovered from COVID-19. CDR3s include the opening cysteine and the closing phenylalanine or tryptophan. Fields, in order: clone size, V gene, D gene, CDR3 length, J gene, CDR3 DNA, CDR3 protein. The D gene is left open where the match is weak. Expanded clones are given a class, and other clones once, few, many or no size at all.

NA	TRBV5-1	NA	16	TRBJ2-2	TGCGCCAGCAGCTTGGCCTCGGGACAATACACCGGGGAGCTGTTTTTT	CASSLASGQYTGELFF
NA	TRBV28	NA	15	TRBJ1-5	TGTGCCAGCAGTTTTAGGACAGTCCTCAATCAGCCCCAGCATTTT	CASSFRTVLNQPQHF
NA	TRBV7-2	NA	14	TRBJ2-7	TGTGCCAGCAGCTTAGCGGGGGGCTCCTACGAGCAGTACTTC	CASSLAGGSYEQYF
NA	TRBV11-2	TRBD1	16	TRBJ2-7	TGTGCCAGCAGCGGTCTCGCGAGGACAGGGGATAACGAGCAGTACTTC	CASSGLARTGDNEQYF
NA	TRBV19	NA	12	TRBJ1-1	TGTGCCGCCCAACAGGGAGACACTGAAGCTTTCTTT	CAAQQGDTEAFF
NA	TRBV19	TRBD2	15	TRBJ2-2	TGTGCCAGTAGTATGGTAGCGGGGGGGACCGGGGAGCTGTTTTTT	CASSMVAGGTGELFF
NA	TRBV11-2	NA	15	TRBJ1-6	TGTGCCAGCAGCTTTCGGGGGAACTATAATTCACCCCTCCACTTT	CASSFRGNYNSPLHF
once	TRBV2	NA	17	TRBJ2-4	TGTGCCAGCACCGTCTACCTGATTAGCGGACTAAAAAACATTCAGTACTTC	CASTVYLISGLKNIQYF
NA	TRBV10-3	NA	14	TRBJ1-2	TGTGCCATCAGTGACCCGGACACAGGCTATGGCTACACCTTC	CAISDPDTGYGYTF
NA	TRBV5-1	NA	17	TRBJ2-2	TGCGCCAGCAGCTTGGGAGAGGGGGTTGTTAACACCGGGGAGCTGTTTTTT	CASSLGEGVVNTGELFF
NA	TRBV2	NA	14	TRBJ1-1	TGTGCCAGCAGCGAACAGGTTTGGGCCACTGAAGCTTTCTTT	CASSEQVWATEAFF
NA	TRBV9	TRBD2	17	TRBJ2-1	TGTGCCAGCAGCGTAGGTGGGAGGGGCGGGATTAAAGATGAGCAGTTCTTC	CASSVGGRGGIKDEQFF
NA	TRBV7-9	NA	14	TRBJ1-2	TGTGCCAGCAGCGCAACCGACAGGTTTCACGGCTACACCTTC	CASSATDRFHGYTF
NA	TRBV21-1	NA	17	TRBJ2-1	TGTGCCAGCAGCAAATGGTTGTGGACTCGAATCAGCAATGAGCAGTTCTTC	CASSKWLWTRISNEQFF
NA	TRBV29-1	TRBD2	15	TRBJ2-7	TGCAGCGTGATCTTGACTAGCGGGAGGGCCTACGAGCAGTACTTC	CSVILTSGRAYEQYF
NA	TRBV10-3	TRBD2	15	TRBJ2-5	TGTGCCATCAGGGCTAGCGGGGGAGGTGAGGAGACCCAGTACTTC	CAIRASGGGEETQYF
NA	TRBV21-1	NA	17	TRBJ2-7	TGTGCCAGCAGCAAGGGACTAGCGGGGCCTAATGTCGACGAGCAGTACTTC	CASSKGLAGPNVDEQYF
NA	TRBV27	NA	14	TRBJ1-2	TGTGCCAGTAAGACGAGAACAGGGTTAGGTGGCTACACCTTC	CASKTRTGLGGYTF
NA	TRBV28	NA	16	TRBJ1-3	TGTGCCAGCAGTCCTCTTCGGTTTGCCCCTGGAAACACCATATATTTT	CASSPLRFAPGNTIYF
few	TRBV11-2	NA	15	TRBJ1-5	TGTGCCAGCAGCTTAGGGCGGGGTAGCAATCAGCCCCAGCATTTT	CASSLGRGSNQPQHF